The 21 T cell receptor beta chains below were found in one sample sequenced in a study of identical twins. TCRdb itself ran the 5' RACE reads through MiXCR, one entry per CDR3 protein. The table has around 370,000 distinct CDR3 sequences, roughly 9% seen once. Sequencing used naive T cells sorted from blood. Every receptor here comes from a woman aged 45 to 65 in good health.

There are many counts of this clonotype. The rearrangement links TRBV29-1 to TRBJ2-5; 9 bases map to TRBD1. Germline assignment: CDR1 SQVTM and CDR2 ANQGSEA. V trimming: 3 bases; J trimming: 1 base; junction bases outside the gene matches: 6. This CDR3 comprises 15 residues. CDR3 amino acids: CSVERVTGGQETQYF. In DNA, the CDR3 is TGCAGCGTTGAGCGCGTGACAGGGGGCCAAGAGACCCAGTACTTC.

The sample holds a few counts of this clonotype. A junction boundary mismatches the germline segment, possibly from a read error. The CDR3 coding sequence is TGTGCCAGCATAGAGACTAGCTCCCACAATGAGCAGTTCTTC. Its protein product is CASIETSSHNEQFF. V and J are TRBV2 and TRBJ2-1; TRBD2 aligns across 7 bases. Germline lookup yields CDR1 SNHLY and CDR2 FYNNEI. CDR3 length equals 14 residues.

This clonotype was seen only a few times. The chain recombines TRBV7-9 with TRBJ2-7; tentatively, D is TRBD2 (5 bases). Per the germline V gene, CDR1 is SEHNR and CDR2 is FQNEAQ (reference sequence). V was cut by 1 base and J by 7 bases, with 11 bases left in between. The CDR3 is 13 residues long. CDR3 protein: CASSLERVKEQYF. The DNA for the CDR3 is TGTGCCAGCAGCTTAGAGAGGGTCAAAGAGCAGTACTTC.

This clonotype was counted only a few times. V and J are TRBV20-1 and TRBJ1-6; maybe TRBD1 (6 bases). V lost 4 bases to trimming and J lost 0 bases, with 10 bases between them. The CDR3 sequence is 15 residues long. Looked up from germline, CDR1 is DFQATT and CDR2 is SNEGSKA (reference sequence). CDR3 bases: TGCAGTGCTACTACAGGGAGCTCCTATAATTCACCCCTCCACTTT. It specifies CSATTGSSYNSPLHF.

V is TRBV24-1 and J is TRBJ2-7; D not certain. With 9 bases removed from V and 0 bases from J, the gap between germline ends came to 17 bases. The CDR3 runs 15 residues. Germline CDR1 and CDR2: KGHDR and SFDVKD. Here the CDR3 reads CATGFLGGSSYEQYV. CDR3 sequence (DNA): TGTGCCACCGGGTTTCTTGGCGGTAGCTCCTACGAGCAGTACGTC.

This clonotype was counted between two and nine times. The chain employs TRBV3-1 and TRBJ2-7, with D hard to call. This CDR3 is 15 amino acids long. The V gene lost 1 base and the J gene lost 0 bases, with 10 bases spanning the gap. Per the germline V gene, CDR1 is LGHDT and CDR2 is YNNKEL (reference sequence). The DNA for the CDR3 is TGTGCCAGCAGCCAAGGTTCAAGGGTCTCCTACGAGCAGTACTTC. It encodes CASSQGSRVSYEQYF.

The genes are TRBV7-2 and TRBJ2-1; possible D gene TRBD1, 6 bases. This CDR3 has 13 residues. The V and J ends lost 10 bases and 6 bases respectively, with 16 bases between them. Per the germline V gene, CDR1 is SGHTA and CDR2 is FQGNSA. The CDR3 nucleotides are TGTGCCACCTCGACAGGAATTTCCAATGAGCAGTTCTTC. Translation gives CATSTGISNEQFF.

This clonotype was observed many times. The chain carries TRBV20-1 and TRBJ2-3, with 9 bases lining up with TRBD2. V shed 5 bases, J shed 5 bases, and the junction held 14 bases outside the gene matches. The CDR3 has 16 amino acids. From germline, CDR1 is DFQATT and CDR2 SNEGSKA (reference sequence). DNA for the CDR3: TGCAGTGCTCCCCTTCCGGGGGCGGGAGGGATAGATACGCAGTATTTT. This encodes CSAPLPGAGGIDTQYF.

This chain links TRBV5-1 with TRBJ2-1, with D possibly being TRBD2 (6 bases). The ends were cut back, 1 base at V and 10 bases at J, with 9 bases in the middle. The germline gives CDR1 SGHRS, CDR2 YFSETQ. This CDR3 contains 12 residues. The CDR3 DNA reads as TGCGCCAGCAGCTTGATGGGGAGGGAGCAGTTCTTC. This codes for CASSLMGREQFF.

A few counts support this clonotype. V and J are TRBV15 and TRBJ1-1; no reliable D call. The length of the CDR3 is 13 residues. Trimming shortened V by 0 bases and J by 11 bases, and 13 bases separated the two germline ends. Germline CDR1 and CDR2: LNHNV and YYDKDF (reference sequence). The CDR3 DNA follows: TGTGCCACCAGCAGAGAAAGGTCTGGTTCGGCTTTCTTT. Its translation: CATSRERSGSAFF.

This chain links TRBV12-3 or TRBV12-4 with TRBJ2-3, with a weak D call TRBD2 (6 bases). The length of the CDR3 is 15 residues. V lost 7 bases and J 4 bases, leaving 18 bases between the germline ends. The CDR3: CASTSSGRTSDTQYF. In nucleotides, the CDR3 is TGTGCCAGCACCTCAAGCGGGCGTACCTCAGATACGCAGTATTTT.

This clonotype was observed many times. The gene calls are TRBV9 and TRBJ2-1, with TRBD2 matching 9 bases. The J segment lost 7 bases and the V segment lost 0 bases, leaving 5 bases of the junction unmatched. Germline assignment: CDR1 SGDLS and CDR2 YYNGEE. This CDR3 comprises 15 residues. Here the CDR3 DNA reads TGTGCCAGCAGCGTAGGAGCGGGAGGCACAAATGAGCAGTTCTTC. This sequence encodes CASSVGAGGTNEQFF.

The chain employs TRBV12-3 or TRBV12-4 and TRBJ1-6, with 9 bases identical to TRBD1. V trimming: 7 bases; J trimming: 10 bases; junction bases outside the gene matches: 8. CDR3 size: 14 residues. CDR3 region: CASTIQGAGSPLHF. The CDR3, as DNA: TGTGCCAGCACCATACAGGGGGCAGGGTCACCCCTCCACTTT.

The chain links TRBV12-5 to TRBJ2-3; 7 bases are shared with TRBD1. V was pared by 6 bases and J by 3 bases, with 6 bases of the junction left unmatched. The CDR3 sequence is 14 residues long. Germline V gene lookup returns CDR1 LGHNT and CDR2 FRNRAP. CDR3 sequence (DNA): TGTGCTAGTGGCCCGGGACAGAAAACAGATACGCAGTATTTT. Its protein is CASGPGQKTDTQYF.

This sequence joins TRBV5-1 and TRBJ2-2, with D unresolved. CDR3 length equals 14 residues. Germline assignment: CDR1 SGHRS and CDR2 YFSETQ. Trimming left V 3 bases short and J 4 bases short, with 10 bases between. This chain's CDR3 is CASSSDGVTGELFF. The CDR3 DNA is TGCGCCAGCAGCTCCGATGGGGTCACCGGGGAGCTGTTTTTT. Full variable domain (missing parts from reference TRBV5-1 and TRBJ2-2): KAGVTQTPRYLIKTRGQQVTLSCSPISGHRSVSWYQQTPGQGLQFLFEYFSETQRNKGNFPGRFSGRQFSNSRSEMNVSTLELGDSALYLCASSSDGVTGELFFGEGSRLTVL.

The gene calls are TRBV25-1 and TRBJ2-1; 11 bases agree with TRBD2. Looked up from germline, CDR1 is MGHDK and CDR2 is SYGVNS. The length of the CDR3 is 17 residues. The J segment lost 9 bases and the V segment lost 0 bases, leaving 10 bases of the junction unmatched. The CDR3: CASSEYFLAGGYGEQFF. The CDR3, as DNA: TGTGCCAGCAGTGAATATTTCCTAGCGGGAGGTTATGGTGAGCAGTTCTTC.

This clonotype was seen a few times. The chain uses TRBV14 and TRBJ2-7; the D is unclear. The CDR3 spans 15 residues. V dropped 3 bases and J dropped 2 bases, with 14 bases sitting between them. The germline V gene encodes CDR1 SGHDN and CDR2 FVKESK. The CDR3 here is CASSQWEKATYEQYF. DNA of the CDR3: TGTGCCAGCAGCCAGTGGGAAAAAGCAACCTACGAGCAGTACTTC.

In DNA, the CDR3 is TGCAGTGCTAGAGACCCTTGGGGCGAGAGCTCCTACAATGAGCAGTTCTTC. It codes for CSARDPWGESSYNEQFF. V and J are TRBV20-1 and TRBJ2-1, with D tentatively TRBD1 (5 bases). CDR1 and CDR2 (germline): DFQATT, SNEGSKA (reference sequence). Trimming cost V 0 bases and J 0 bases, with 15 bases left between them. This CDR3 spans 17 amino acids.

The chain joins TRBV11-1 to TRBJ2-3, with D maybe TRBD1 (5 bases). CDR3 size: 14 residues. Germline CDR1 is SGHAT and CDR2 is FQDESV (reference sequence). The germline V and J ends were trimmed by 5 bases and 2 bases, with 11 bases remaining between them. The CDR3 coding sequence is TGTGCCAGCAGCCGCAGACAGACCACAGATACGCAGTATTTT. Protein sequence: CASSRRQTTDTQYF.

This clonotype showed up just a few times. This chain links TRBV5-1 with TRBJ1-1; 10 bases are shared with TRBD1. This CDR3 is built from 17 residues. The V segment lost 3 bases and the J segment 0 bases; nucleotides outside the gene matches: 8. The germline V gene has CDR1 SGHRS and CDR2 YFSETQ. CDR3 residues: CASSSYTGQGMNTEAFF. The CDR3 nucleotides are TGCGCCAGCAGCTCTTACACGGGACAGGGGATGAACACTGAAGCTTTCTTT.

The sample holds a few counts of this clonotype. The chain employs TRBV11-2 and TRBJ2-7, with no clear D. V dropped 1 base and J dropped 2 bases, with 9 bases sitting between them. The CDR3 length is 14 residues. In germline, CDR1 is SGHAT, CDR2 FQNNGV. CDR3 DNA: TGTGCCAGCAGCTTAGGACCAGGCCCCTACGAGCAGTACTTC. Its translation is CASSLGPGPYEQYF. The complete variable domain, with remaining parts taken from reference TRBV11-2 and TRBJ2-7, reads EAGVAQSPRYKIIEKRQSVAFWCNPISGHATLYWYQQILGQGPKLLIQFQNNGVVDDSQLPKDRFSAERLKGVDSTLKIQPAKLEDSAVYLCASSLGPGPYEQYFGPGTRLTVT.